Shown below are 21 T cell receptor beta chains from a single sample sequenced in a study of blood T cell repertoires in COVID-19. The protocol was immunoSEQ multiplex PCR, while the TCRdb copy is restricted to in-frame clones and leaves out a portion. The data contain about 380,000 clones, approximately 80% of them seen just once; the ten biggest clones take up about 1.2%. The specimen sequenced was peripheral blood. The receptor source for this set is a human donor with acute or convalescent COVID-19. The donor label of this sample is uncertain.

The V call is TRBV30, the J call TRBJ1-6; D uncertain. Germline V CDR1 and CDR2: GTSNPN, SVGIG (reference sequence). The ends were cut back, 2 bases at V and 6 bases at J, with 11 bases in the middle. The CDR3 is 14 residues long. CDR3 coding DNA: TGTGCCTGGAGTCTTGGTTCTATTAATTCACCCCTCCACTTT. Residues: CAWSLGSINSPLHF.

This chain connects TRBV20-1 to TRBJ1-1, with a possible D match to TRBD1 (5 bases). The CDR3 totals 11 residues. Germline CDR1 DFQATT, CDR2 SNEGSKA (reference sequence). The V end was cut by 7 bases, the J end by 1 base, with 7 bases between. CDR3 loop: CSVGANTEAFF. CDR3 sequence (DNA): TGCAGTGTAGGGGCGAACACTGAAGCTTTCTTT.

This clone was observed a few times. This chain links TRBV15 with TRBJ2-7; 8 bases agree with TRBD2. From germline, CDR1 is LNHNV and CDR2 YYDKDF (reference sequence). Trimming at V came to 2 bases and at J to 0 bases, leaving 0 bases not matched to a gene. CDR3 length: 14 residues. The DNA for the CDR3 is TGTGCCACCAGCAGAAGCGGGGGCTCCTACGAGCAGTACTTC. It codes for CATSRSGGSYEQYF.

This clone was found a few times. J is TRBJ2-3 and V is TRBV7-6, with 8 bases matching TRBD1. The CDR3 consists of 15 residues. CDR1 and CDR2 from the germline V gene are SGHVS and FNYEAQ. Trimming took 2 bases from V and 7 from J; bases not matched to a gene: 8. CDR3: CASSLNRGRSNTQYF. In DNA, the CDR3 is TGTGCCAGCAGCTTAAACAGGGGGAGAAGTAATACGCAGTATTTT.

As regards this clone: A read error may be the cause here, since a much bigger clone is one base away. Other DNA variants within this sample encode the same CDR3. V usage is TRBV7-9 and J usage is TRBJ1-2; unclear D gene. Germline values: CDR1 SEHNR, CDR2 FQNEAQ (reference sequence). Trimming left V 1 base short and J 2 bases short, with 5 bases between. The CDR3 is 13 amino acids. The CDR3 region has the DNA TGTGCCAGCAGCTTAGGACAAAACTATGGCTACACCTTC. This gives the protein CASSLGQNYGYTF.

CDR3 sequence reads: CASSLGGRFGHEQYF. Here the CDR3 DNA reads TGTGCCAGCAGCTTAGGTGGCCGATTTGGGCACGAGCAGTACTTC. The gene calls are TRBV7-8 and TRBJ2-7; D ambiguous. CDR1 SGHVS and CDR2 FQNEAQ come from the germline V gene. This CDR3 comprises 15 residues. The ends were cut back, 1 base at V and 5 bases at J, with 15 bases in the middle.

The chain uses TRBV10-1 and TRBJ1-2, with D perhaps matching TRBD1 (6 bases). Trimming cost V 6 bases and J 4 bases, with 12 bases left between them. Per germline, CDR1 WNHNN and CDR2 SYGVQD (reference sequence). The CDR3 contains 13 residues. The DNA for the CDR3 is TGCGCCAGCAGCGAAGACAGGATCTATGGCTACACCTTC. Residues: CASSEDRIYGYTF.

This clone was seen only once. The chain links TRBV2 to TRBJ2-7; 7 bases are shared with TRBD1. J gave up 3 bases and V 6 bases, and 8 bases lay outside the gene matches. The CDR3 extends over 14 amino acids. CDR1 is SNHLY and CDR2 is FYNNEI in the germline V gene. The chain's CDR3 is CASRLTGPIYEQYF. CDR3 coding DNA: TGTGCCAGCAGGTTGACAGGGCCCATCTACGAGCAGTACTTC.

This clone has more than one count but fewer than ten. The chain combines TRBV4-1 with TRBJ1-3; D gene ambiguous. Trimming left V 1 base short and J 0 bases short, with 7 bases between. The CDR3 length is 15 residues. Germline CDR1 reads MGHRA; CDR2 reads YSYEKL. CDR3 region: CASSQVYNSGNTIYF. CDR3 DNA: TGCGCCAGCAGCCAAGTCTATAACTCTGGAAACACCATATATTTT.

The chain has TRBV9 and TRBJ1-2; 9 bases map to TRBD1. The V and J ends lost 3 bases and 4 bases, in that order; junction bases with no gene match: 4. The germline V gene has CDR1 SGDLS and CDR2 YYNGEE. There are 14 residues in the CDR3. The CDR3 region is CASSAWTGVYGYTF. DNA for the CDR3: TGTGCCAGCAGCGCTTGGACAGGGGTCTATGGCTACACCTTC.

V gene TRBV19 combines with J gene TRBJ2-1; possibly TRBD1 for D (5 bases). The CDR3 sequence is 20 residues long. Trimming removed 6 bases at V and 0 bases at J, with 27 bases between. CDR1 is LNHDA, CDR2 SQIVND, per germline (reference sequence). CDR3 nucleotides: TGTGCCAGTAGCCAAGCTAGGGGCCTAGGGCTCCCTAGCTCCTACAATGAGCAGTTCTTC. It codes for CASSQARGLGLPSSYNEQFF.

The V gene is TRBV6-5, the J gene TRBJ2-1, with 7 nucleotides matching TRBD2. The germline gives CDR1 MNHEY, CDR2 SVGAGI. This CDR3 region has 13 residues. The ends lost 5 bases at V and 6 bases at J; junction bases unmatched: 4. CDR3 sequence: CASSRRERNEQFF. CDR3 DNA sequence: TGTGCCAGCAGTAGGCGGGAGCGCAATGAGCAGTTCTTC.

The chain is built from TRBV11-1 and TRBJ2-5; perhaps TRBD1 as D (6 bases). With 5 bases removed from V and 1 base from J, the gap between germline ends came to 11 bases. The CDR3 is 14 amino acids. The V gene's germline CDR1 is SGHAT and CDR2 FQDESV (reference sequence). The CDR3 DNA follows: TGTGCCAGCAGCAAGGACAGCCCCCAAGAGACCCAGTACTTC. Translated: CASSKDSPQETQYF.

J is TRBJ1-2 and V is TRBV5-1; the match to TRBD1 covers 7 bases. The germline gives CDR1 SGHRS, CDR2 YFSETQ. V trimming: 0 bases; J trimming: 2 bases; junction bases outside the gene matches: 4. CDR3 size: 15 residues. For the CDR3, the DNA is TGCGCCAGCAGCTTGGCAGGGGGAAGAAACTATGGCTACACCTTC. Its translation: CASSLAGGRNYGYTF.

The J gene is TRBJ2-3, the V gene TRBV5-6; D remains ambiguous. Germline V lookup: CDR1 SGHDT, CDR2 YYEEEE. V was cut by 1 base and J by 0 bases, with 3 bases left in between. The CDR3 is 13 amino acids. CDR3 sequence: CASSLPSTDTQYF. The CDR3 DNA sequence: TGTGCCAGCAGCTTGCCTAGCACAGATACGCAGTATTTT.

The chain has TRBV6-5 and TRBJ1-2; D is uncertain. This CDR3 is 14 amino acids long. Germline CDR1 MNHEY, CDR2 SVGAGI. V shed 0 bases and J shed 8 bases, with 13 bases lying between them. In nucleotides, the CDR3 is TGTGCCAGCAGTTACTCCCCCGCCTTGGGCGGCTACACCTTC. Translation gives CASSYSPALGGYTF.

CDR3 DNA sequence: TGTGCCAGCAGTTTAGGGGTCGTGGCGGGAGGGCCTTTCACGCAGTACTTC. The encoded protein is CASSLGVVAGGPFTQYF. The chain employs TRBV27 and TRBJ2-7; 9 bases are shared with TRBD2. The CDR3 runs 17 residues. The ends lost 2 bases at V and 9 bases at J; junction bases unmatched: 17. In germline, CDR1 is MNHEY, CDR2 SMNVEV (reference sequence).

The chain is built from TRBV12-3 or TRBV12-4 and TRBJ1-5; D gene uncertain. V lost 0 bases, J lost 7 bases, and 7 bases lay in between. The CDR3 extends over 13 amino acids. In DNA, the CDR3 is TGTGCCAGCAGTTTAGCGCTTAGCCAGCCCCAGCATTTT. Its protein is CASSLALSQPQHF.

The chain links TRBV7-8 to TRBJ2-3; possibly TRBD2 for D (5 bases). The CDR3 contains 15 residues. With 2 bases removed from V and 2 bases from J, the gap between germline ends came to 11 bases. Germline V CDR1 and CDR2: SGHVS, FQNEAQ. The CDR3 reads CASSLWTQTTDTQYF. As DNA, the CDR3 is TGTGCCAGCAGCTTATGGACTCAAACCACAGATACGCAGTATTTT.

The chain uses TRBV6-1 and TRBJ1-3, with D maybe TRBD1 (6 bases). The germline V and J ends were trimmed by 1 base and 2 bases, with 12 bases remaining between them. Germline CDR1 and CDR2: MNHNS and SASEGT. The CDR3 has 16 amino acids. CDR3 DNA sequence: TGTGCCAGCAGTGAAGGGACGGGGGGCCCTGGAAACACCATATATTTT. Encoded protein: CASSEGTGGPGNTIYF.

The table lists this clone with a few counts. This chain joins TRBV6-5 and TRBJ1-3, with a weak D call TRBD1 (6 bases). The CDR3 is 14 amino acids. Germline CDR1 reads MNHEY; CDR2 reads SVGAGI. Trimming removed 4 bases at V and 4 bases at J, with 11 bases between. CDR3 protein: CASSWGGQGNTIYF. Written as DNA, the CDR3 is TGTGCCAGCAGTTGGGGGGGGCAAGGAAACACCATATATTTT.